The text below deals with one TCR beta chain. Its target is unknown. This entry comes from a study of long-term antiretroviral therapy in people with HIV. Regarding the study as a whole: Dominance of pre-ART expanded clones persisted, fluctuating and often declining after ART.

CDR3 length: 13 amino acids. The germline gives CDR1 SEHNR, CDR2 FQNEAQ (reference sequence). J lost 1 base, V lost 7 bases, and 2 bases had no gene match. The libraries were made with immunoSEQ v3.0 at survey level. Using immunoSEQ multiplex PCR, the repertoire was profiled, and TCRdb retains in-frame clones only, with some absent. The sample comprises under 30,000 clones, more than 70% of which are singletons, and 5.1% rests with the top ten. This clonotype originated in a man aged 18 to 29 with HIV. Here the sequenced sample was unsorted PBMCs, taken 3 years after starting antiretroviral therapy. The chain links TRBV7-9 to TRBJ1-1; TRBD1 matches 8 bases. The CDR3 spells CASNDRGNTEAFF. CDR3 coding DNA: TGTGCCAGCAACGACAGGGGGAACACTGAAGCTTTCTTT.